These T cell receptor beta chains were read from a single sample in a study of chemoradiotherapy in HPV16-positive cancers. Sequencing used immunoSEQ multiplex PCR; TCRdb keeps in-frame clones, though not all of them. The repertoire holds hundreds of clones, with roughly three quarters as singletons. Material: tumor tissue, obtained from a patient who underwent chemoradiotherapy. These receptors were obtained from a human donor with HPV-associated anogenital cancer. The CDR3 runs from the conserved cysteine through the conserved F or W.

V gene,CDR3 protein
TRBV19,CASRDRHVYEQYF
TRBV29-1,CSVCEGFANQPQHF
TRBV5-4,CASSLLLDRGRSGYTF
TRBV5-1,CASSLRASDTQYF
TRBV4-1,CASSQRHDRNTGELFF
TRBV11-2,CASSLDHRGGFSYNEQFF
TRBV11-3,CASSPSYGGELFF
TRBV4-1,CASSFSTDTQYF
TRBV19,CASSFGESGYTF
TRBV15,CATSKDPSGTQYF
TRBV6-5,CASSAHRDGYTF
TRBV28,CASSFWELNQPQHF
TRBV27,CASSLFSPGTGSTGELFF
TRBV7-3,CASSLEGGQETQYF
TRBV7-8,CASSLRHGLAGGQRTDTQYF
TRBV7-3,CASSQGGTDTQYF
TRBV29-1,CSVGGGQDGYTF
TRBV18,CASSIGQNMNTEAFF
TRBV6-5,CASSSSGTAPETQYF
TRBV6-1,CASSEGIAADTQYF
TRBV5-6,CASSRQGAEAFF
TRBV10-3,CAISESDVRGAFF
TRBV7-8,CASSLVRLQPQHF
TRBV28,CASSFGVGAGNTEAFF
TRBV19,CASNTPGQTNYGYTF
TRBV5-1,CASSLGRGGSDTQYF
TRBV5-6,CASRLGTDTQYF
TRBV5-6,CASSFRAASRETQYF
TRBV5-1,CASSLGASGGHNEQFF